The present entry profiles one TCR beta chain with its context. These data belong to a study of T cell responses to AZD1222 COVID-19 vaccine. This CDR3 spans 16 amino acids. Germline loops: CDR1 LGHNA, CDR2 YNFKEQ. Between the trimmed V and J ends, which lost 1 base and 8 bases, there was a span of 15 bases. The assay was immunoSEQ multiplex PCR, and TCRdb's table has in-frame clones only and misses some. The table records about 100,000 clones, roughly 90% of them present only once. The chain employs TRBV4-2 and TRBJ1-6; D is possibly TRBD1 (6 bases). The specimen was peripheral blood, collected on day 0 of AZD1222 vaccination. The source of this sequence is an adult in good health. The CDR3 loop is CASSQAGGQAYSPLHF. CDR3 DNA: TGTGCCAGCAGCCAAGCTGGGGGGCAGGCATATTCACCCCTCCACTTT.